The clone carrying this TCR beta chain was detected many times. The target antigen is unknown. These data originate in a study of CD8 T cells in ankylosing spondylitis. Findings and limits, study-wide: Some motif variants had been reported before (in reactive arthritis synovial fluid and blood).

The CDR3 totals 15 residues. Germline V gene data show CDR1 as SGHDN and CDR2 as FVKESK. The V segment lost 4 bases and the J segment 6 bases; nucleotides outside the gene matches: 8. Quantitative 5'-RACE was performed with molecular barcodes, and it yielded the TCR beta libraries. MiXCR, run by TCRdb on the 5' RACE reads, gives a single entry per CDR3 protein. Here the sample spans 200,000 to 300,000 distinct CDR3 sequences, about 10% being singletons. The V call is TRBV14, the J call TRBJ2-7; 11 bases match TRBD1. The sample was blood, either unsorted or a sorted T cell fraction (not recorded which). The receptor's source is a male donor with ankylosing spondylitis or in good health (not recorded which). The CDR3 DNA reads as TGTGCCAGCAGCCCCCGAGGACAGGGGGCGGCCGAGCAGTACTTC. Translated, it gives CASSPRGQGAAEQYF. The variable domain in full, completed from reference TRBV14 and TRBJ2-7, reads EAGVTQFPSHSVIEKGQTVTLRCDPISGHDNLYWYRRVMGKEIKFLLHFVKESKQDESGMPNNRFLAERTGGTYSTLKVQPAELEDSGVYFCASSPRGQGAAEQYFGPGTRLTVT.